The rows below give T cell receptor beta chains drawn from one sample of a study of OX40 agonist ivuxolimab in advanced cancers. TCRdb's table, derived via immunoSEQ multiplex PCR, lists solely in-frame clones and lacks some. The data show 45,000 to 50,000 clones, about 81% seen once. The input for sequencing was CD4+ or CD8+ T cells sorted from blood, taken in a trial of the OX40 agonist ivuxolimab. The receptors were gathered from an adult with an advanced solid tumor such as melanoma, head and neck, liver or kidney cancer. Both conserved end residues are part of each CDR3. D genes are given only for firm matches. Only some rows state a clone size, as once, few, many or a class for expanded clones.

cdr3_nt cdr3_aa j_call d_call v_call clone_size
TGTGCCAGCATCCGTAGCGGGAGGGGGACCTACGAGCAGTACTTC CASIRSGRGTYEQYF TRBJ2-7 TRBD2 TRBV27 -
TGTGCCAGCAGTTGGATCCTGGGACAGAAGTACTATGGCTACACCTTC CASSWILGQKYYGYTF TRBJ1-2 TRBD1 TRBV27 -
TGCAGCGTGAGCGGGACAGGGTACAACGTCGACACCTTC CSVSGTGYNVDTF TRBJ1-2 TRBD1 TRBV29-1 -
TGTGCCAGCAGTGAACATCGGGGGGCGTATGGCTACACCTTC CASSEHRGAYGYTF TRBJ1-2 - TRBV25-1 -
TGCGCCAGCAGTGAGTCGATTAGGGCAGCCGATAGCAATCAGCCCCAGCATTTT CASSESIRAADSNQPQHF TRBJ1-5 - TRBV10-2 -
TGTGCCAGTAATGGGACCCCGGGGACAGCGGGCAATCAGCCCCAGCATTTT CASNGTPGTAGNQPQHF TRBJ1-5 TRBD1 TRBV19 -
TGTGCAAGTCGCTTATATGTCGGCTGGGTAGATACGCAGTATTTT CASRLYVGWVDTQYF TRBJ2-3 - TRBV12-2 -
TGTGCCAGCAGCGTAGGGGGGACCTACAATGAGCAGTTCTTC CASSVGGTYNEQFF TRBJ2-1 - TRBV7-2 few
TGTGCCAGCAGCCCCTATCGCCGGGTCAGCCACAATGAGCAGTTCTTC CASSPYRRVSHNEQFF TRBJ2-1 - TRBV7-2 once
TGTGCCAGCAGCTTGGCTGGACTAACCTACGAGCAGTACTTC CASSLAGLTYEQYF TRBJ2-7 - TRBV5-4 -
TGTGCCAGCAGCCCGCGGTTGGATACGCAGTATTTT CASSPRLDTQYF TRBJ2-3 - TRBV11-2 -
TGTGCCAGCAGTTCCGGGACTAGCGGGGGGGTATCGGAGTACTTC CASSSGTSGGVSEYF TRBJ2-5 TRBD2 TRBV6-5 -
TGCGCCAGCAGCCTGAATTCGGGACTGGAAGAGACCCAGTACTTC CASSLNSGLEETQYF TRBJ2-5 - TRBV4-3 few
TGTGCCAGTAGTATAGAAGGGGTCTCCTACGAGCAGTACTTC CASSIEGVSYEQYF TRBJ2-7 - TRBV19 -
TGTGCCAGCAGCTTAGGAATCACCGGGTTAAGGAACACTGAAGCTTTCTTT CASSLGITGLRNTEAFF TRBJ1-1 - TRBV7-8 -
TGCGCCAGCAGCTTAGGTCGAGACATTGCGACCCAGTACTTC CASSLGRDIATQYF TRBJ2-5 - TRBV5-1 -
TGCAGCGTTGCCCATACAGGGTCGGGAACTGAAAAACTGTTTTTT CSVAHTGSGTEKLFF TRBJ1-4 - TRBV29-1 once
TGTGCCAGCCGACGTGGGAGGGCCTACTCCTACAATGAGCAGTTCTTC CASRRGRAYSYNEQFF TRBJ2-1 TRBD2 TRBV4-2 few
TGCGCCAGCAGCCAAGAATGGGACAGGTTGCAGTACTTC CASSQEWDRLQYF TRBJ2-7 TRBD1 TRBV4-1 -
TGTGCCAGCAGGACACAGGAGGGTTCACCCCTCCACTTT CASRTQEGSPLHF TRBJ1-6 - TRBV27 -
TGTGCCAGCAGCCCAATCGCGGGGGGCTGGTATGGCTACACCTTC CASSPIAGGWYGYTF TRBJ1-2 - TRBV7-9 -
TGTACCAGCAGCTTAGCGGCAGGGGGTTACACTGAAGCTTTCTTT CTSSLAAGGYTEAFF TRBJ1-1 TRBD1 TRBV7-2 -
TGTGCCAGCAGTACCGACAGTTTTAATACGCAGTATTTT CASSTDSFNTQYF TRBJ2-3 - TRBV6-4 -
TGTGCCATCAGCCTAGGACAGGGACAAAACATTCAGTACTTC CAISLGQGQNIQYF TRBJ2-4 TRBD1 TRBV10-3 -
TGCGCCAGCAGCCAAGCTAGCGGGGCCAACACCGGGGAGCTGTTTTTT CASSQASGANTGELFF TRBJ2-2 TRBD2 TRBV4-1 medium-sized
TGTGCCAGTACCTCAACGTGGGCCAACGTCCTGACTTTC CASTSTWANVLTF TRBJ2-6 - TRBV19 -
TGTGCCAGCAGCTTAGATCCGGAAGCGGCGAACACCGGGGAGCTGTTTTTT CASSLDPEAANTGELFF TRBJ2-2 - TRBV7-2 -
TGCGCCAGCAGCCCGGTCTTCAATCAGCCCCAGCATTTT CASSPVFNQPQHF TRBJ1-5 - TRBV4-1 -
TGTGCCAGCAGTGAAGACCCACTTGACACTGAAGCTTTCTTT CASSEDPLDTEAFF TRBJ1-1 - TRBV2 medium-sized
TGTGCCAGCAGTTTAGGGGTCACAGGGGTCTCCTACGAGCAGTACTTC CASSLGVTGVSYEQYF TRBJ2-7 TRBD1 TRBV28 few
TGTGCCATCAGTGATACGACGGAACAGAGCTACACCTTC CAISDTTEQSYTF TRBJ1-2 - TRBV10-3 -
TGTGCCAGCAGTGGTTTAGCGGGAGGAGGGGATACGCAGTATTTT CASSGLAGGGDTQYF TRBJ2-3 TRBD2 TRBV25-1 -
TGTGCCAGCACCAGAGACACAAACTATGGCTACACCTTC CASTRDTNYGYTF TRBJ1-2 - TRBV2 -
TGTGCCAGCAGTTTACCAGGGGGCGCGAACACTGAAGCTTTCTTT CASSLPGGANTEAFF TRBJ1-1 TRBD1 TRBV28 -
TGTGCCAGCAGTGAATTCGGCAGTCAAGAGACCCAGTACTTC CASSEFGSQETQYF TRBJ2-5 - TRBV6-1 -
TGCGCCAGCACCCAAGGTCGGGGCACCGGGGAGCTGTTTTTT CASTQGRGTGELFF TRBJ2-2 - TRBV23-1 -
TGCGCCAGCAGCTTGGTGCTAGCGGGAGTAGGTGCAGATACGCAGTATTTT CASSLVLAGVGADTQYF TRBJ2-3 TRBD2 TRBV5-1 -
TGTGCCAGTAGTATCGCCGGGGAGCTGTTTTTT CASSIAGELFF TRBJ2-2 - TRBV19 -
TGTGCCAGCAGCTTGATCCAGGGTCCCACCGGGGAGCTGTTTTTT CASSLIQGPTGELFF TRBJ2-2 - TRBV11-2 once
TGCGCCAGCAGCTTGATGTCCCAGAGTGGGGCTTTCTTT CASSLMSQSGAFF TRBJ1-1 - TRBV5-1 -
TGTGCCAGCAGCTCGGACAGATCCACTGAAGCTTTCTTT CASSSDRSTEAFF TRBJ1-1 - TRBV6-6 -
TGTGCCAGCAGTGTAAGCCCCCAGTCGGTATCCTACGAGCAGTACTTC CASSVSPQSVSYEQYF TRBJ2-7 - TRBV2 -
TGTGCCAGCAGCTTCGCCCCGATACGCGGGGCCTCCTACGAGCAGTACTTC CASSFAPIRGASYEQYF TRBJ2-7 - TRBV5-6 -